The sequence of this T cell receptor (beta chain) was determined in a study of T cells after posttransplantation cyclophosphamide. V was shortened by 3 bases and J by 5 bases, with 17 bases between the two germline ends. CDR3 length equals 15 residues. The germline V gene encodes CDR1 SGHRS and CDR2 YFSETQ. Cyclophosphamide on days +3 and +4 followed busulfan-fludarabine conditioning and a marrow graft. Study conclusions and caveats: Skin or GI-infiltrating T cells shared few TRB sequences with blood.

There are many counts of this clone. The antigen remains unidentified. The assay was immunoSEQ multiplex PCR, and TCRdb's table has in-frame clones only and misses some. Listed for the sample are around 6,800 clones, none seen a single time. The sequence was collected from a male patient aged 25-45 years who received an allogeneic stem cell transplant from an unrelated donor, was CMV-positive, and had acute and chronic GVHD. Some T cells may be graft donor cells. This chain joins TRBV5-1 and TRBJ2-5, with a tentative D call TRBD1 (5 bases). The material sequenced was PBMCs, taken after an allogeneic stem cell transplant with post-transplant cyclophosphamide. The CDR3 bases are TGCGCCAGCAGCTGGTCAGGGATTCCGTTTGAGACCCAGTACTTC. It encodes CASSWSGIPFETQYF.